This is a list of T cell receptor beta chains from one sample in a study of early T cells in non-severe SARS-CoV-2 infection. From the 5' RACE reads, TCRdb called clonotypes with MiXCR, one entry per CDR3 protein. The repertoire consists of about 20,000 distinct CDR3 sequences, with 4.8% occurring once and the leading ten covering over 4.5%. Sequences were obtained from whole blood. All receptors derive from an adult who was a healthcare worker with PCR-confirmed SARS-CoV-2 infection or an uninfected control (not recorded which). The CDR3 runs from the conserved cysteine through the conserved F or W. The order of the fields is clone size, D gene, V gene, J gene, CDR3 DNA, CDR3 protein. The D gene is left open where the match is weak. Clone size, where shown, is once, few, many, or a class for clones that have expanded.

many	TRBD1	TRBV11-2	TRBJ1-1	TGTGCCAGCAGCAAGTTCGGGCGAGGACAGGGGGACACTGAAGCTTTCTTT	CASSKFGRGQGDTEAFF
many	NA	TRBV5-1	TRBJ2-1	TGCGCCAGCAGCTACGCAGGGATAAGTGGCGTCTACAATGAGCAGTTCTTC	CASSYAGISGVYNEQFF
NA	TRBD1	TRBV29-1	TRBJ2-7	TGCAGCGCCCTGGACAGGGAGGCCTACGAGCAGTACTTC	CSALDREAYEQYF
medium-sized	TRBD1	TRBV20-1	TRBJ2-5	TGCAGTGCTATCCGAGGACAGGGTCAAGAGACCCAGTACTTC	CSAIRGQGQETQYF
many	NA	TRBV11-2	TRBJ2-2	TGTGCCAGCAGCTACCCCCGGGACGGGGTACCGAACACCGGGGAGCTGTTTTTT	CASSYPRDGVPNTGELFF
medium-sized	NA	TRBV7-2	TRBJ2-7	TGTGCCAGCAGCTCAACCGGGACTCCCTACGAGCAGTACTTC	CASSSTGTPYEQYF
NA	NA	TRBV12-3/TRBV12-4	TRBJ1-1	TGTGCCAGCAGTTTACCTCCAAGAGGGGGGACTGAAGCTTTCTTT	CASSLPPRGGTEAFF
few	NA	TRBV5-1	TRBJ2-2	TGCGCCAGCAGCTCCTCCGCATTGGGCGTGGCCGGGGAGCTGTTTTTT	CASSSSALGVAGELFF
many	NA	TRBV24-1	TRBJ1-5	TGTGCCACCAGTGGTTTCGGCAGGGAGCAGCCCCAGCATTTT	CATSGFGREQPQHF
many	NA	TRBV29-1	TRBJ2-1	TGCAGCGTTTTAAGACAGACCTCCTACAATGAGCAGTTCTTC	CSVLRQTSYNEQFF
many	NA	TRBV6-5	TRBJ2-6	TGTGCCACCCGGAGAGGCTTAGGGTCCGGGGCCAACGTCCTGACTTTC	CATRRGLGSGANVLTF
many	NA	TRBV7-8	TRBJ2-7	TGTGCCAGCAGCCAACAGGAGTCCTACGAGCAGTACTTC	CASSQQESYEQYF
many	NA	TRBV7-3	TRBJ2-7	TGTGCCAGCGGACCGGGAGCATCCTACGAGCAGTACTTC	CASGPGASYEQYF
few	NA	TRBV28	TRBJ1-2	TGTGCCAGCAGTGTGACGGCAGGCTACACCTTC	CASSVTAGYTF